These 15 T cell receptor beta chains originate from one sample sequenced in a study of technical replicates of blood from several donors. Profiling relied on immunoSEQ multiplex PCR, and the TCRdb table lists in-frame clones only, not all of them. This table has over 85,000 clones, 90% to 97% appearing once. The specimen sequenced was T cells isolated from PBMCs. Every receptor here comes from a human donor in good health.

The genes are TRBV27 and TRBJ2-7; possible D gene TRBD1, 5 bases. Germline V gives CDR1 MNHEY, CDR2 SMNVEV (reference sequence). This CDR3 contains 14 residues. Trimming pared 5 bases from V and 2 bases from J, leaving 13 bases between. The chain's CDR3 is CASSPIQEPYEQYF. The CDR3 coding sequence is TGTGCCAGCAGTCCCATACAGGAACCCTACGAGCAGTACTTC.

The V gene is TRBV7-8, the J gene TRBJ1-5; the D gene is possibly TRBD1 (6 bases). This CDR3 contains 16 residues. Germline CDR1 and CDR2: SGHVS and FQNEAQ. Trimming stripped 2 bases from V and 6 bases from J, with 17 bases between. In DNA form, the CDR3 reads TGTGCCAGCAGCTTATTCGTTCAGGGGCATCGTCAGCCCCAGCATTTT. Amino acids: CASSLFVQGHRQPQHF.

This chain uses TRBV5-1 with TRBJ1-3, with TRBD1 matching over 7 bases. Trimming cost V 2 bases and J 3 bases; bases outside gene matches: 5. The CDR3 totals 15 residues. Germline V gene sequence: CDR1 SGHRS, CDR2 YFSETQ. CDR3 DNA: TGCGCCAGCAGCTTAAACAGGGGCGGTGGAAACACCATATATTTT. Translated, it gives CASSLNRGGGNTIYF.

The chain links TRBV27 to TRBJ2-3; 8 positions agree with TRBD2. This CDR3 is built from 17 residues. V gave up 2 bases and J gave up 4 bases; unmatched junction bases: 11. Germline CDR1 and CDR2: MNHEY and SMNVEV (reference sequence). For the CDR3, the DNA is TGTGCCAGCAGTTTAAGTCAACGAGCGGGAGCCCCAGATACGCAGTATTTT. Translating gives CASSLSQRAGAPDTQYF.

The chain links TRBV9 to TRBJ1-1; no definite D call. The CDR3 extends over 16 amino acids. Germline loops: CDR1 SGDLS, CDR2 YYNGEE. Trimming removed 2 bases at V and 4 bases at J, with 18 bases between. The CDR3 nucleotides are TGTGCCAGCAGCGTTGGTACAAGAGGCCTCCTCACTGAAGCTTTCTTT. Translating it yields CASSVGTRGLLTEAFF.

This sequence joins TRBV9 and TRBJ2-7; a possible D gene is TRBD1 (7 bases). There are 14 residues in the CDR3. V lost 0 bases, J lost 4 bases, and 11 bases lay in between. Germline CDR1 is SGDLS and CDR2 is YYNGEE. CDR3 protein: CASSVVPGGYEQYF. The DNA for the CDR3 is TGTGCCAGCAGCGTAGTTCCAGGGGGGTACGAGCAGTACTTC. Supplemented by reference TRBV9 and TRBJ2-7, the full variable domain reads DSGVTQTPKHLITATGQRVTLRCSPRSGDLSVYWYQQSLDQGLQFLIQYYNGEERAKGNILERFSAQQFPDLHSELNLSSLELGDSALYFCASSVVPGGYEQYFGPGTRLTVT.

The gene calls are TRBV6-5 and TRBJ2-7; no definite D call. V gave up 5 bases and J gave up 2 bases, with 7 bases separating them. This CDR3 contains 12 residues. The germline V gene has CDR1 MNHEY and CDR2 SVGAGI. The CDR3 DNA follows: TGTGCCAGCAGTACAGAGACCTACGAGCAGTACTTC. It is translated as CASSTETYEQYF.

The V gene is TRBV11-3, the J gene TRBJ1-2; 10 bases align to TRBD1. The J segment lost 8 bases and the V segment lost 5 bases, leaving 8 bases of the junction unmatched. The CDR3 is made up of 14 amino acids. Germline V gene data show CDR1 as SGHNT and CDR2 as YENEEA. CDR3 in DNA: TGTGCCAGCAGCAACGCCGGACAGGGGGACGGCTACACCTTC. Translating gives CASSNAGQGDGYTF.

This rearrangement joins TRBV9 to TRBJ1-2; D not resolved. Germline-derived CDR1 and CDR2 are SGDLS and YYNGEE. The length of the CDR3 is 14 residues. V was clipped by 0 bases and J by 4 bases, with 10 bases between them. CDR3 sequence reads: CASSVEDLSYGYTF. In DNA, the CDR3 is TGTGCCAGCAGCGTAGAGGACTTGAGCTATGGCTACACCTTC.

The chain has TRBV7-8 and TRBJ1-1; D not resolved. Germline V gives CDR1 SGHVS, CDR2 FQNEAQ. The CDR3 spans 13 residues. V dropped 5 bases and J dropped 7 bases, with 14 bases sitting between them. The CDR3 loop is CASSPIPRLEAFF. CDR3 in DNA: TGTGCCAGCAGCCCGATCCCTAGGCTTGAAGCTTTCTTT.

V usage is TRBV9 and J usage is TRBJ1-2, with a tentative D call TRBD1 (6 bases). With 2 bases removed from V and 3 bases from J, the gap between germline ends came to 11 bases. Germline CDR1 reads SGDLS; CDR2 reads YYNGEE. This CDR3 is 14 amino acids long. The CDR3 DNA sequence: TGTGCCAGCAGCGTGACAGGCAGTGACTATGGCTACACCTTC. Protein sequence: CASSVTGSDYGYTF.

The CDR3 DNA sequence: TGCAGCGTTGTCAACAGGGACTACGAGCAGTACTTC. It encodes CSVVNRDYEQYF. This chain joins TRBV29-1 and TRBJ2-7; D possibly corresponds to TRBD1 (6 bases). The germline gives CDR1 SQVTM, CDR2 ANQGSEA. Between the trimmed V and J ends, which lost 4 bases and 3 bases, there was a span of 10 bases. The CDR3 is 12 amino acids.

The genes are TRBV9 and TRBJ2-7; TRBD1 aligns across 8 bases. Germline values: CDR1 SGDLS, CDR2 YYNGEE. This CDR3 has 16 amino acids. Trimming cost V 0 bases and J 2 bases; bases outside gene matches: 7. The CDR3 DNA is TGTGCCAGCAGCGTAGGACCAGGACAGGGACCCTACGAGCAGTACTTC. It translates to CASSVGPGQGPYEQYF.

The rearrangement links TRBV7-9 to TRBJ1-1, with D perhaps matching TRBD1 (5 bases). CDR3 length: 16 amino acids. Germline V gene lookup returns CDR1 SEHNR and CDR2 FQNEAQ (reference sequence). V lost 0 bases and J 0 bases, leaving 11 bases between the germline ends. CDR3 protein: CASSLAGGNLNTEAFF. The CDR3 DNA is TGTGCCAGCAGCTTAGCTGGGGGGAACCTGAACACTGAAGCTTTCTTT.

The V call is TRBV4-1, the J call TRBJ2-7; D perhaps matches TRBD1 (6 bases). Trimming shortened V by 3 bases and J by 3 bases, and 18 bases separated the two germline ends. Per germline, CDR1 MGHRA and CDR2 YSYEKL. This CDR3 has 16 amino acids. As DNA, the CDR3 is TGCGCCAGCAGCCAGGAAACAGGGTATAGAGTCTACGAGCAGTACTTC. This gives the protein CASSQETGYRVYEQYF.